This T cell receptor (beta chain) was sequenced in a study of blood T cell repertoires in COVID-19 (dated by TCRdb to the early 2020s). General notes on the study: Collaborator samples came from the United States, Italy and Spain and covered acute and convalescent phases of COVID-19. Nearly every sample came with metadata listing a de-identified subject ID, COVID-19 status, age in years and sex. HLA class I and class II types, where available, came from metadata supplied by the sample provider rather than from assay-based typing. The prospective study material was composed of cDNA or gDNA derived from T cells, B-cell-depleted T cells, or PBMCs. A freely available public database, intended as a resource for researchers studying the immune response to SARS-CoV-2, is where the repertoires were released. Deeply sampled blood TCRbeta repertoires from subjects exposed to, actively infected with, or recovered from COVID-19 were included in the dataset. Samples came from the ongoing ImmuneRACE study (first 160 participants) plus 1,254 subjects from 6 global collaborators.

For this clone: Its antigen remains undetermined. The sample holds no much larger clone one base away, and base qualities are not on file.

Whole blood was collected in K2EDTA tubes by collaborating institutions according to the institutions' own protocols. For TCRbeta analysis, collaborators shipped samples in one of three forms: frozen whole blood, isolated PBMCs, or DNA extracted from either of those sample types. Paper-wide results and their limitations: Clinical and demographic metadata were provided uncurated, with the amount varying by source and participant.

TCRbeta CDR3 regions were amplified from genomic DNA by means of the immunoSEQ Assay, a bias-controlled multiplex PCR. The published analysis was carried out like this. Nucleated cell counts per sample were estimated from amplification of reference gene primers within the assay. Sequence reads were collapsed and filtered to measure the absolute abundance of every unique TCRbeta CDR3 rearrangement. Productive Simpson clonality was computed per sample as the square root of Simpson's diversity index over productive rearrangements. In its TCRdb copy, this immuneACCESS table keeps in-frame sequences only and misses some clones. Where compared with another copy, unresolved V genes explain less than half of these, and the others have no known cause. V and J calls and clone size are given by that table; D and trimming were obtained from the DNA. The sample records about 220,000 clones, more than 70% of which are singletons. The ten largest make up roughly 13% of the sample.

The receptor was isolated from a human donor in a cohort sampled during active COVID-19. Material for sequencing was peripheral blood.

At the DNA level, the sequence is TGTGCCAGCATTCAGGACAGGGATAAGTACGAGCAGTACTTC. The translation is CASIQDRDKYEQYF. The V and J segments used are TRBV2 and TRBJ2-7; TRBD1 fits 8 bases in the junction. Ends trimmed: V by 7 bases, J by 4 bases; bases unmatched to a gene: 9. Looking up the germline V gene yields CDR1 SNHLY and CDR2 FYNNEI. The CDR3 starts with the cysteine, ends with the phenylalanine, and has 14 residues. Kept here is only the CDR3 DNA, which spans 42 bases and is read in frame from base 1.